The 25 T cell receptor beta chains below come from one sample, sequenced in a study of cytomegalovirus exposure and HLA in healthy donors. Primers included in the PCR were 60 Vbeta and 13 Jbeta primers. Assay used: immunoSEQ multiplex PCR; TCRdb lists only in-frame clones, some missing. The data show tens of thousands of clones, more than 65% seen once. The sample consisted of PBMCs. These receptor sequences come from a male donor in good health and CMV-seropositive.

The V call is TRBV5-1, the J call TRBJ1-2; 8 nucleotides align to TRBD1. Trimming removed 4 bases from V and 4 bases from J; junction bases left unmatched: 9. The CDR3 is made up of 15 amino acids. Per germline, CDR1 SGHRS and CDR2 YFSETQ. This chain's CDR3 is CASSPSPDRGYGYTF. The CDR3 DNA reads as TGCGCCAGCAGCCCCTCTCCCGACAGGGGCTATGGCTACACCTTC.

V usage is TRBV11-2 and J usage is TRBJ1-1, with D possibly matching TRBD1 (6 bases). The V end lost 2 bases, the J end lost 5 bases, and 15 bases lay between the germline ends. Germline assignment: CDR1 SGHAT and CDR2 FQNNGV. The CDR3 consists of 15 residues. CDR3 amino acids: CASSLIWGRGTEAFF. The CDR3 DNA is TGTGCCAGCAGCTTAATATGGGGGCGAGGAACTGAAGCTTTCTTT.

The V and J genes are TRBV19 and TRBJ2-1; a weak D match, TRBD2 (5 bases). Germline-derived CDR1 and CDR2 are LNHDA and SQIVND (reference sequence). This CDR3 is built from 13 residues. The V end lost 4 bases, the J end lost 7 bases, and 11 bases lay between the germline ends. CDR3 residues: CASSKASRNEQFF. The CDR3 DNA reads TGTGCCAGTAGTAAGGCTAGCAGGAATGAGCAGTTCTTC.

The chain couples TRBV7-9 to TRBJ2-2; 7 positions match TRBD2. Germline CDR1 SEHNR, CDR2 FQNEAQ (reference sequence). V lost 4 bases and J lost 2; bases outside the gene matches: 7. The CDR3 is 16 amino acids. CDR3 in amino acids: CASSSRLADNTGELFF. Written as DNA, the CDR3 is TGTGCCAGCAGCTCCAGACTAGCAGATAACACCGGGGAGCTGTTTTTT. Variable domain in full (rest from reference TRBV7-9 and TRBJ2-2): DTGVSQNPRHKITKRGQNVTFRCDPISEHNRLYWYRQTLGQGPEFLTYFQNEAQLEKSRLLSDRFSAERPKGSFSTLEIQRTEQGDSAMYLCASSSRLADNTGELFFGEGSRLTVL.

The V call is TRBV5-1, the J call TRBJ1-1; possibly TRBD1 for D (5 bases). V was trimmed by 0 bases and J by 4 bases, leaving 13 bases between them. Per germline, CDR1 SGHRS and CDR2 YFSETQ. The CDR3 spans 15 residues. Here the CDR3 reads CASSLAGGSGTEAFF. The CDR3 nucleotides are TGCGCCAGCAGCTTGGCCGGGGGATCGGGCACTGAAGCTTTCTTT.

J is TRBJ1-5 and V is TRBV30; 9 positions match TRBD1. Germline V CDR1 and CDR2: GTSNPN, SVGIG (reference sequence). The V gene end was trimmed by 5 bases and the J gene end by 2 bases; junction bases not matched to a gene: 4. The CDR3 has 14 residues. The CDR3 DNA is TGTGCCTGGGACAGGGGGTTAGGCAATCAGCCCCAGCATTTT. Translated, it gives CAWDRGLGNQPQHF. The full variable domain, with the rest looked up from reference TRBV30 and TRBJ1-5, is SQTIHQWPATLVQPVGSPLSLECTVEGTSNPNLYWYRQAAGRGLQLLFYSVGIGQISSEVPQNLSASRPQDRQFILSSKKLLLSDSGFYLCAWDRGLGNQPQHFGDGTRLSIL.

V and J are TRBV4-2 and TRBJ2-5; TRBD1 matches at 7 bases. Germline trimming cut 1 base from V and 2 bases from J; bases unmatched to any gene: 16. This CDR3 contains 19 residues. Per germline, CDR1 LGHNA and CDR2 YNFKEQ. The CDR3 region has the DNA TGTGCCAGCAGCCAAGTTACAGGGGTAAGGGGAGAGAGACAAGAGACCCAGTACTTC. It translates to CASSQVTGVRGERQETQYF.

Concerning this clone: Different DNA sequences within this sample yield the same CDR3. V usage is TRBV7-2 and J usage is TRBJ1-5, with 8 positions matching TRBD1. Germline CDR1 is SGHTA and CDR2 is FQGNSA. V shed 3 bases, J shed 6 bases, and the junction held 4 bases outside the gene matches. The CDR3 is 14 residues long. CDR3 in amino acids: CASSFLQGGQPQHF. CDR3 DNA sequence: TGTGCCAGCAGCTTTTTACAGGGGGGTCAGCCCCAGCATTTT.

The V and J genes are TRBV21-1 and TRBJ2-2; the table's D call of TRBD1 was not tested on the DNA. TRBV21-1 is an annotated pseudogene. This CDR3 has 16 amino acids. CDR3 in amino acids: CASSPRDRVDTGELFF. The CDR3 nucleotides are TGTGCCAGCAGCCCCCGGGACAGGGTAGACACCGGGGAGCTGTTTTTT.

The V call is TRBV27, the J call TRBJ2-2; 10 bases are a match to TRBD2. Trimming at V came to 2 bases and at J to 3 bases, leaving 6 bases not matched to a gene. This CDR3 region has 17 residues. Germline CDR1 MNHEY, CDR2 SMNVEV (reference sequence). CDR3 nucleotides: TGTGCCAGCAGTTTAATTGGACTAGCGGACTACACCGGGGAGCTGTTTTTT. Translation gives CASSLIGLADYTGELFF.

In the case of this clone: Different DNA sequences within this sample yield the same CDR3. The chain uses TRBV18 and TRBJ1-1; 12 nucleotides align to TRBD1. The V gene end was trimmed by 3 bases and the J gene end by 1 base; junction bases not matched to a gene: 0. Germline CDR1 and CDR2: KGHSH and LQKENI. The CDR3 loop spans 15 amino acids. The CDR3 reads CASSPGQGANTEAFF. The CDR3 DNA reads as TGTGCCAGCTCACCGGGACAGGGGGCGAACACTGAAGCTTTCTTT.

This chain uses TRBV2 with TRBJ1-2; D remains unclear. The CDR3 spans 14 residues. Deletions cut 6 bases from V and 2 bases from J, with 13 bases between. From germline, CDR1 is SNHLY and CDR2 FYNNEI. Here the CDR3 DNA reads TGTGCCAGCAGGGCCAGAGCGTCCAACTATGGCTACACCTTC. This codes for CASRARASNYGYTF.

The chain is built from TRBV11-2 and TRBJ2-5; the match to TRBD1 covers 10 bases. Germline trimming cut 6 bases from V and 4 bases from J; bases unmatched to any gene: 5. Looked up from germline, CDR1 is SGHAT and CDR2 is FQNNGV. This CDR3 is built from 14 residues. CDR3 bases: TGTGCCAGCAGGGCGACAGGGGGCGGAGAGACCCAGTACTTC. Encoded protein: CASRATGGGETQYF.

CDR3 sequence (DNA): TGTGCTAGTGCCCCCGAGGACAGGCGCACAGATACGCAGTATTTT. Its protein is CASAPEDRRTDTQYF. The chain combines TRBV12-5 with TRBJ2-3, with 7 bases lining up with TRBD1. From germline, CDR1 is LGHNT and CDR2 FRNRAP. J lost 1 base, V lost 7 bases, and 8 bases had no gene match. This CDR3 spans 15 amino acids.

The V call is TRBV14, the J call TRBJ2-1, with 11 bases fitting TRBD2. Unmatched junction bases numbered 4, after V lost 2 bases and J lost 7 bases. This CDR3 is 15 amino acids long. Germline CDR1 reads SGHDN; CDR2 reads FVKESK. This chain's CDR3 is CASSQLAGGMNEQFF. The CDR3 DNA follows: TGTGCCAGCAGCCAACTAGCGGGGGGCATGAATGAGCAGTTCTTC.

The V call is TRBV7-8, the J call TRBJ1-4; perhaps TRBD1 as D (5 bases). Germline V CDR1 and CDR2: SGHVS, FQNEAQ. The germline V and J ends were trimmed by 2 bases and 4 bases, with 17 bases remaining between them. The CDR3 loop spans 17 amino acids. CDR3 nucleotides: TGTGCCAGCAGCTTAAGAAGGGGCGGGGGGTATAATGAAAAACTGTTTTTT. It is translated as CASSLRRGGGYNEKLFF.

This sequence joins TRBV10-3 and TRBJ1-2; D possibly corresponds to TRBD1 (5 bases). The CDR3 has 14 amino acids. Germline lookup yields CDR1 ENHRY and CDR2 SYGVKD. The ends were cut back, 2 bases at V and 3 bases at J, with 10 bases in the middle. The CDR3 region is CAISEVGDYYGYTF. The DNA of the CDR3 is TGTGCCATCAGTGAGGTAGGGGATTACTATGGCTACACCTTC.

The chain has TRBV10-3 and TRBJ2-6; 8 nucleotides agree with TRBD1. The V and J ends lost 4 bases and 0 bases, in that order; junction bases with no gene match: 17. Germline loops: CDR1 ENHRY, CDR2 SYGVKD. The CDR3 spans 21 residues. The CDR3 DNA reads TGTGCCATCAGTGCTAACTTCGGCAGGGGGCAGTATGACTCTGGGGCCAACGTCCTGACTTTC. As protein: CAISANFGRGQYDSGANVLTF.

This chain uses TRBV7-2 with TRBJ1-1; tentatively, D is TRBD1 (5 bases). Germline V gives CDR1 SGHTA, CDR2 FQGNSA. Trimming stripped 2 bases from V and 1 base from J, with 8 bases between. The CDR3 sequence is 14 residues long. CDR3 amino acids: CASSLRQPNTEAFF. The CDR3, as DNA: TGTGCCAGCAGCTTACGACAGCCGAACACTGAAGCTTTCTTT.

The chain combines TRBV2 with TRBJ2-5, with 8 bases identical to TRBD2. Germline loops: CDR1 SNHLY, CDR2 FYNNEI. The trim removed 7 bases at V and 2 bases at J, leaving 12 bases unmatched. The CDR3 sequence is 16 residues long. The DNA for the CDR3 is TGTGCCAGCACCTTAATGGCGGGGGGCCCTCAAGAGACCCAGTACTTC. It encodes CASTLMAGGPQETQYF. The full variable domain, its missing parts supplied by reference TRBV2 and TRBJ2-5, is EPEVTQTPSHQVTQMGQEVILRCVPISNHLYFYWYRQILGQKVEFLVSFYNNEISEKSEIFDDQFSVERPDGSNFTLKIRSTKLEDSAMYFCASTLMAGGPQETQYFGPGTRLLVL.

This chain links TRBV19 with TRBJ1-6; weak D call: TRBD1 (6 bases). V was pared by 8 bases and J by 7 bases, with 15 bases between. The CDR3 is 14 amino acids. Per the germline V gene, CDR1 is LNHDA and CDR2 is SQIVND (reference sequence). CDR3 loop: CASSHRDTNSPLHF. DNA of the CDR3: TGTGCCAGTTCGCACCGGGACACAAATTCACCCCTCCACTTT.

The gene calls are TRBV5-4 and TRBJ2-3; TRBD2 matches at 9 bases. Per the germline V gene, CDR1 is SGHNT and CDR2 is YYREEE (reference sequence). After removal of 4 bases from V and 2 bases from J, the junction contained 5 bases not matched to a gene. The CDR3 extends over 15 amino acids. Written as DNA, the CDR3 is TGTGCCAGCAGCCGCACTAGCGGGCCCACAGATACGCAGTATTTT. This translates into CASSRTSGPTDTQYF.

This clone turned up a few times. CDR3 residues: CASSVEGHSETQYF. The DNA for the CDR3 is TGTGCCAGCAGCGTAGAGGGGCATTCAGAGACCCAGTACTTC. The V call is TRBV9, the J call TRBJ2-5; maybe TRBD1 (5 bases). V shed 0 bases and J shed 4 bases, with 10 bases lying between them. Per germline, CDR1 SGDLS and CDR2 YYNGEE. This CDR3 is built from 14 residues.

This clone was counted once. The chain is built from TRBV6-5 and TRBJ2-2; TRBD2 aligns across 12 bases. Germline V lookup: CDR1 MNHEY, CDR2 SVGAGI. The CDR3 has 14 amino acids. The V and J ends lost 6 bases and 9 bases, in that order; junction bases with no gene match: 5. DNA for the CDR3: TGTGCCAGCAGCGTACTAGCGGGAGGTCGGGAGCTGTTTTTT. Amino acids: CASSVLAGGRELFF.

The chain links TRBV6-5 to TRBJ2-6, with D hard to call. The CDR3 contains 15 residues. Germline V lookup: CDR1 MNHEY, CDR2 SVGAGI. Trimming stripped 2 bases from V and 0 bases from J, with 5 bases between. CDR3 sequence reads: CASSYGGSGANVLTF. The CDR3 nucleotides are TGTGCCAGCAGTTACGGCGGCTCTGGGGCCAACGTCCTGACTTTC.